Below are 25 T cell receptor beta chains sequenced from a single sample in a study of shared clonotypes between healthy human individuals. Sequencing was performed with immunoSEQ multiplex PCR; in TCRdb, only in-frame clones are kept and a portion is missing. The table includes about 96,000 clones, almost 70% detected once. Sequencing input: memory CD8+ T cells sorted from blood. Noted subset: CD45RO+ cells pooled with CCR7-negative TemRA cells. These receptor sequences come from a man aged 30 to 39 in good health.

V usage is TRBV5-1 and J usage is TRBJ2-1; 9 bases are a match to TRBD2. This CDR3 is built from 16 residues. Germline V CDR1 and CDR2: SGHRS, YFSETQ. Trimming at V came to 2 bases and at J to 6 bases, leaving 9 bases not matched to a gene. The CDR3 DNA reads TGCGCCAGCAGCTTACGCGGGAGGGCCAGAGTCAATGAGCAGTTCTTC. This sequence encodes CASSLRGRARVNEQFF.

CDR3 nucleotide sequence: TGTGCCAGCAGCTTAACCGGGACTAGCGGGATTTACGAGCAGTACTTC. It specifies CASSLTGTSGIYEQYF. The chain combines TRBV7-9 with TRBJ2-7; 13 bases map to TRBD2. Losses at the gene ends were 2 bases for V and 4 bases for J; bases not matched to a gene: 5. This CDR3 has 16 amino acids. Germline loops: CDR1 SEHNR, CDR2 FQNEAQ (reference sequence).

The chain joins TRBV6-5 to TRBJ2-1, with 9 nucleotides matching TRBD2. V trimming: 3 bases; J trimming: 7 bases; junction bases outside the gene matches: 7. There are 15 residues in the CDR3. Per germline, CDR1 MNHEY and CDR2 SVGAGI. CDR3: CASSYIAGARNEQFF. In DNA, the CDR3 is TGTGCCAGCAGTTATATAGCGGGAGCGCGAAATGAGCAGTTCTTC.

The gene calls are TRBV29-1 and TRBJ2-7; D might be TRBD2 (6 bases). There are 18 residues in the CDR3. The ends were cut back, 3 bases at V and 3 bases at J, with 27 bases in the middle. The germline V gene has CDR1 SQVTM and CDR2 ANQGSEA. The CDR3 sequence: CSVEFREDSLKRGYEQYF. Written as DNA, the CDR3 is TGCAGCGTTGAGTTCAGGGAGGACTCTCTGAAAAGGGGCTACGAGCAGTACTTC.

The genes are TRBV4-3 and TRBJ2-7, with 9 bases aligning to TRBD2. The V segment lost 5 bases and the J segment 1 base; nucleotides outside the gene matches: 6. The CDR3 is 15 residues long. Germline V gene lookup returns CDR1 LGHNA and CDR2 YSLEER. CDR3 coding DNA: TGCGCCAGCAGCGTTAGCGGGAGCCTTTCCTACGAGCAGTACTTC. Protein sequence: CASSVSGSLSYEQYF.

The chain combines TRBV19 with TRBJ2-2, with TRBD2 matching over 9 bases. Per the germline V gene, CDR1 is LNHDA and CDR2 is SQIVND (reference sequence). The ends lost 6 bases at V and 4 bases at J; junction bases unmatched: 9. The CDR3 has 16 amino acids. The CDR3 region is CASRTAGGLATGELFF. For the CDR3, the DNA is TGTGCCAGTAGAACAGCGGGAGGCCTCGCCACCGGGGAGCTGTTTTTT.

This clone has a count of ten or more. The gene calls are TRBV6-4 and TRBJ2-3; D not resolved. Germline values: CDR1 MRHNA, CDR2 SNTAGT. Trimming took 5 bases from V and 2 from J, leaving 8 bases between them. The CDR3 length is 13 residues. The CDR3 loop reads CASSLSPTDTQYF. The CDR3 DNA reads TGTGCCAGCAGTCTCTCCCCCACAGATACGCAGTATTTT.

This clone was counted between two and nine times. The genes are TRBV7-8 and TRBJ2-7; TRBD2 agrees at 8 bases. Germline loops: CDR1 SGHVS, CDR2 FQNEAQ. With V trimmed by 4 bases and J by 3 bases, 11 bases remained unmatched. The CDR3 is 16 residues long. The CDR3 sequence: CASSSRGGTLGYEQYF. The CDR3 region has the DNA TGTGCCAGCAGCTCCCGGGGGGGGACACTTGGCTACGAGCAGTACTTC.

Only a few counts were recorded for this clone. Here the CDR3 reads CASSPSGRVATEAFF. CDR3 DNA sequence: TGTGCCAGCAGCCCAAGCGGCAGGGTTGCCACTGAAGCTTTCTTT. The J gene is TRBJ1-1, the V gene TRBV11-1; D is possibly TRBD1 (5 bases). The length of the CDR3 is 15 residues. Trimming left V 5 bases short and J 4 bases short, with 17 bases between. CDR1 SGHAT and CDR2 FQDESV come from the germline V gene (reference sequence).

This clone came up once. The V call is TRBV5-6, the J call TRBJ2-1; 10 nucleotides line up with TRBD2. Trimming cost V 4 bases and J 6 bases; bases outside gene matches: 7. CDR1 is SGHDT and CDR2 is YYEEEE in the germline V gene. This CDR3 spans 15 amino acids. As DNA, the CDR3 is TGTGCCAGCAGCCCTACTAGCGGGGCTCCCAATGAGCAGTTCTTC. This gives the protein CASSPTSGAPNEQFF.

The genes are TRBV28 and TRBJ2-3; 11 nucleotides match TRBD2. CDR3 length: 14 amino acids. Germline CDR1 MDHEN, CDR2 SYDVKM. Trimming removed 9 bases from V and 6 bases from J; junction bases left unmatched: 8. CDR3: CASTSGRFPDTQYF. The CDR3 DNA is TGTGCCAGTACTAGCGGGAGATTTCCTGATACGCAGTATTTT.

The chain uses TRBV10-3 and TRBJ2-5; D not resolved. Germline CDR1 ENHRY, CDR2 SYGVKD. This CDR3 is 13 amino acids long. V gave up 1 base and J gave up 5 bases, with 8 bases separating them. CDR3 nucleotides: TGTGCCATCAGTGAGTATCGCGAGGAGACCCAGTACTTC. Translation: CAISEYREETQYF.

The chain couples TRBV2 to TRBJ1-1, with 7 bases aligning to TRBD1. The V segment lost 6 bases and the J segment 6 bases; nucleotides outside the gene matches: 13. This CDR3 has 15 amino acids. In germline, CDR1 is SNHLY, CDR2 FYNNEI. CDR3 amino acids: CASSGPPQGISEAFF. The CDR3 DNA sequence: TGTGCCAGCAGCGGGCCCCCACAGGGGATCTCTGAAGCTTTCTTT.

This clone was picked up one time. This sequence joins TRBV6-5 and TRBJ1-2; D ambiguous. Trimming removed 7 bases at V and 7 bases at J, with 13 bases between. CDR3 length equals 12 residues. CDR1 and CDR2 (germline): MNHEY, SVGAGI. This CDR3 is CASTTSTSGYTF. CDR3 in DNA: TGTGCCAGCACGACAAGTACTAGTGGCTACACCTTC.

V gene TRBV10-3 combines with J gene TRBJ2-7; perhaps TRBD1 as D (6 bases). This CDR3 is built from 17 residues. V dropped 0 bases and J dropped 2 bases, with 17 bases sitting between them. Germline-derived CDR1 and CDR2 are ENHRY and SYGVKD. CDR3 protein: CAISESIIRQDPYEQYF. The CDR3 DNA reads as TGTGCCATCAGTGAGTCGATCATCCGACAGGACCCCTACGAGCAGTACTTC.

This sequence joins TRBV18 and TRBJ1-2, with D unclear. The CDR3 covers 15 residues. The ends were cut back, 3 bases at V and 3 bases at J, with 14 bases in the middle. The germline V gene has CDR1 KGHSH and CDR2 LQKENI. The CDR3 is CASSPRQDYYYGYTF. The CDR3 DNA reads TGTGCCAGCTCACCTAGGCAGGATTACTACTATGGCTACACCTTC.

This clone came up many times. The rearrangement links TRBV25-1 to TRBJ1-5; 7 bases align to TRBD1. CDR3 length: 16 amino acids. The junction had 7 bases not matched to a gene; V was cut back by 1 base and J by 4 bases. Germline values: CDR1 MGHDK, CDR2 SYGVNS. In DNA, the CDR3 is TGTGCCAGCAGTGAATGGGGACAGCCCTTAAATCAGCCCCAGCATTTT. Residues: CASSEWGQPLNQPQHF. Looking up the rest from reference TRBV25-1 and TRBJ1-5 gives the full variable domain: EADIYQTPRYLVIGTGKKITLECSQTMGHDKMYWYQQDPGMELHLIHYSYGVNSTEKGDLSSESTVSRIRTEHFPLTLESARPSHTSQYLCASSEWGQPLNQPQHFGDGTRLSIL.

This clone was seen once. This chain connects TRBV4-1 to TRBJ2-7, with a possible D match to TRBD2 (6 bases). V lost 2 bases, J lost 3 bases, and 17 bases lay in between. The CDR3 consists of 16 residues. Per the germline V gene, CDR1 is MGHRA and CDR2 is YSYEKL. DNA for the CDR3: TGCGCCAGCAGCCAATCTATGGGGGGACGGAGCTACGAGCAGTACTTC. It encodes CASSQSMGGRSYEQYF.

V and J are TRBV5-1 and TRBJ2-3, with TRBD2 matching 8 bases. CDR3 length: 16 amino acids. The junction had 14 bases not matched to a gene; V was cut back by 0 bases and J by 11 bases. Per germline, CDR1 SGHRS and CDR2 YFSETQ. The CDR3 spells CASSLVSGTTGVKQYF. The CDR3 DNA sequence: TGCGCCAGCAGCTTGGTTAGCGGGACTACGGGGGTGAAGCAGTATTTT. Drawing the rest from reference TRBV5-1 and TRBJ2-3, the complete variable domain is KAGVTQTPRYLIKTRGQQVTLSCSPISGHRSVSWYQQTPGQGLQFLFEYFSETQRNKGNFPGRFSGRQFSNSRSEMNVSTLELGDSALYLCASSLVSGTTGVKQYFGPGTRLTVL.

This clone occurred many times. The chain has TRBV5-1 and TRBJ1-1; the D is unclear. CDR3 size: 16 residues. The germline V and J ends were trimmed by 6 bases and 0 bases, with 18 bases remaining between them. CDR1 and CDR2 (germline): SGHRS, YFSETQ. The CDR3 sequence is CASKRKEQVMNTEAFF. Here the CDR3 DNA reads TGCGCCAGCAAAAGAAAAGAACAAGTCATGAACACTGAAGCTTTCTTT.

Points on this clone: Other nucleotide sequences from this sample produce the same CDR3. The chain carries TRBV14 and TRBJ2-7; a weak D match, TRBD1 (5 bases). The CDR3 is made up of 13 amino acids. CDR1 SGHDN and CDR2 FVKESK come from the germline V gene. Trimming stripped 4 bases from V and 2 bases from J, with 9 bases between. CDR3 loop: CASSLGQTYEQYF. The CDR3 DNA reads TGTGCCAGCAGCCTGGGGCAGACCTACGAGCAGTACTTC. Full variable domain (rest looked up from reference TRBV14 and TRBJ2-7): EAGVTQFPSHSVIEKGQTVTLRCDPISGHDNLYWYRRVMGKEIKFLLHFVKESKQDESGMPNNRFLAERTGGTYSTLKVQPAELEDSGVYFCASSLGQTYEQYFGPGTRLTVT.

This chain uses TRBV5-1 with TRBJ2-6; unclear D gene. This CDR3 comprises 15 residues. V was pared by 0 bases and J by 1 base, with 5 bases between. Germline loops: CDR1 SGHRS, CDR2 YFSETQ. This chain's CDR3 is CASSLGFSGANVLTF. The DNA for the CDR3 is TGCGCCAGCAGCTTGGGGTTTTCTGGGGCCAACGTCCTGACTTTC.

This clone occurred a few times. The V and J genes are TRBV4-1 and TRBJ1-1; D remains unclear. V was clipped by 7 bases and J by 7 bases, with 16 bases between them. This CDR3 comprises 13 residues. Germline values: CDR1 MGHRA, CDR2 YSYEKL. CDR3 region: CASKILAGGEAFF. The CDR3 DNA sequence: TGCGCCAGCAAAATTCTGGCGGGTGGTGAAGCTTTCTTT.

The gene calls are TRBV6-5 and TRBJ2-7; no clear D gene. This CDR3 spans 12 amino acids. V lost 6 bases and J lost 6, with 12 bases in between. Germline V gene sequence: CDR1 MNHEY, CDR2 SVGAGI. The CDR3 reads CASSPVVGEQYF. In nucleotides, the CDR3 is TGTGCCAGCAGCCCTGTGGTGGGCGAGCAGTACTTC.

This chain connects TRBV9 to TRBJ1-4, with TRBD1 as a possible D gene (6 bases). Per germline, CDR1 SGDLS and CDR2 YYNGEE. The CDR3 length is 14 residues. The ends were cut back, 4 bases at V and 10 bases at J, with 17 bases in the middle. The CDR3 loop is CASSMDSGGPKLFF. Written as DNA, the CDR3 is TGTGCCAGCAGCATGGACAGCGGGGGACCAAAACTGTTTTTT.